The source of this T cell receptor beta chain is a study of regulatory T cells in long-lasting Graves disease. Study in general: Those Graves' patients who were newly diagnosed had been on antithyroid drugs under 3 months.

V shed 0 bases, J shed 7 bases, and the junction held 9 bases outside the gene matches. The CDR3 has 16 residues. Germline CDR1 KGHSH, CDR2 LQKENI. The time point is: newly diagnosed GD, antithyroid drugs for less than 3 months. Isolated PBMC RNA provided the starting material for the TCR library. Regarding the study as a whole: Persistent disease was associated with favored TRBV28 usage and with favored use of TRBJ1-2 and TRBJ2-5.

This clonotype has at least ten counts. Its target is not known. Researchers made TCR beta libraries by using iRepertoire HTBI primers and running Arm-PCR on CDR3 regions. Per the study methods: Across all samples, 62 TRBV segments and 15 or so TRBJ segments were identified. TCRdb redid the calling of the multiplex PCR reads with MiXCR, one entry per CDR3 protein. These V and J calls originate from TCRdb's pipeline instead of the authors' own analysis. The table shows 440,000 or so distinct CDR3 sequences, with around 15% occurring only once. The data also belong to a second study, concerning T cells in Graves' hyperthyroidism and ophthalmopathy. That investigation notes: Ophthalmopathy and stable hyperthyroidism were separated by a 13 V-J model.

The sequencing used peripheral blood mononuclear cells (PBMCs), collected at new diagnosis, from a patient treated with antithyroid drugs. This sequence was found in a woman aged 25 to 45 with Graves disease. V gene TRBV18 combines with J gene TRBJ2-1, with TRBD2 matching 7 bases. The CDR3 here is CASSPPTSYSLNEQFF. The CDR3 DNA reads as TGTGCCAGCTCACCACCGACTAGCTATTCTCTGAATGAGCAGTTCTTC.